The 2 T cell receptor beta chains listed next were all sequenced from one sample in a study of monozygotic twins with inflammatory bowel disease. TCRdb derives one entry per CDR3 protein from the 5' RACE reads, leaving out DNA. The sample's table shows around 380,000 distinct CDR3 sequences. Sequenced sample: blood. The receptors were gathered from a human donor with ulcerative colitis or Crohn's disease, or a healthy co-twin of an affected twin (not recorded which).

This rearrangement joins TRBV9 to TRBJ2-1; TCRdb indicates TRBD1, and absent DNA this call remains unverified. Germline CDR1 and CDR2: SGDLS and YYNGEE. The CDR3 consists of 14 residues. CDR3 amino acids: CASSVAGGRDEQFF. Looking up the rest from reference TRBV9 and TRBJ2-1 gives the full variable domain: DSGVTQTPKHLITATGQRVTLRCSPRSGDLSVYWYQQSLDQGLQFLIQYYNGEERAKGNILERFSAQQFPDLHSELNLSSLELGDSALYFCASSVAGGRDEQFFGPGTRLTVL.

J is TRBJ2-7 and V is TRBV6-5; TCRdb reports TRBD1, a call that lacks DNA to check it against. This CDR3 contains 14 residues. From germline, CDR1 is MNHEY and CDR2 SVGAGI. The CDR3 spells CASSWGTQNYEQYF.